The 26 T cell receptor beta chains given below trace back to one sample, sequenced in a study of shared clonotypes between healthy human individuals. TCRdb keeps only in-frame clones here, not all; method: immunoSEQ multiplex PCR. The sample contains approximately 320,000 clones, around 86% of which appear only once. The sequenced material came from memory CD8+ T cells sorted from blood. Subset of the sample: CD45RO+ cells pooled with CCR7-negative TemRA cells. The receptor set was obtained from a man aged 18 to 29 in good health.

The chain uses TRBV5-6 and TRBJ1-1; the match to TRBD1 covers 7 bases. The V and J ends lost 7 bases and 1 base, in that order; junction bases with no gene match: 10. Germline V CDR1 and CDR2: SGHDT, YYEEEE. The CDR3 is 15 residues long. The CDR3 DNA follows: TGTGCCAGCCGAGGACAGGCCGAGGAGAACACTGAAGCTTTCTTT. Translating gives CASRGQAEENTEAFF.

The CDR3 region has the DNA TGTGCCAGCATACCCAGGGGGGTTAGCACAGATACGCAGTATTTT. Translating it yields CASIPRGVSTDTQYF. The chain combines TRBV6-1 with TRBJ2-3; a possible D gene is TRBD1 (7 bases). The germline gives CDR1 MNHNS, CDR2 SASEGT. Trimming shortened V by 7 bases and J by 0 bases, and 14 bases separated the two germline ends. The CDR3 has 15 amino acids.

As to this clone: This likely came from a read error, as a far larger clone is one base away. The chain is built from TRBV5-1 and TRBJ2-2, with D perhaps matching TRBD2 (5 bases). Between the trimmed V and J ends, which lost 3 bases and 6 bases, there was a span of 6 bases. Germline V gives CDR1 SGHRS, CDR2 YFSETQ. The CDR3 length is 12 residues. The CDR3 loop reads CASSYGAGELFF. The CDR3, as DNA: TGCGCCAGCAGCTACGGGGCCGGGGAGCTGTTTTTT.

The chain employs TRBV2 and TRBJ2-7, with a tentative D call TRBD2 (6 bases). The CDR3 has 13 residues. The V end was cut by 3 bases, the J end by 5 bases, with 11 bases between. Germline V gene data show CDR1 as SNHLY and CDR2 as FYNNEI. CDR3 amino acids: CASSDLGGDEQYF. The DNA of the CDR3 is TGTGCCAGCAGTGATTTGGGGGGTGACGAGCAGTACTTC.

This clone showed up just once. The V and J genes are TRBV27 and TRBJ1-5; TRBD1 might be the D (6 bases). The CDR3 has 18 amino acids. Trimming removed 6 bases from V and 3 bases from J, with 24 bases in between. CDR1 and CDR2 (germline): MNHEY, SMNVEV (reference sequence). Here the CDR3 reads CASSPFTGRGAYNQPQHF. In DNA, the CDR3 is TGTGCCAGCAGCCCCTTTACAGGGAGGGGAGCATACAATCAGCCCCAGCATTTT.

The chain carries TRBV18 and TRBJ2-5; D ambiguous. Germline loops: CDR1 KGHSH, CDR2 LQKENI. This CDR3 region has 11 residues. Trimming stripped 7 bases from V and 0 bases from J, with 3 bases between. The CDR3 spells CASWDQETQYF. CDR3 in DNA: TGTGCCAGCTGGGACCAAGAGACCCAGTACTTC.

This clone was counted ten times or more. The V gene is TRBV4-1, the J gene TRBJ2-1; 7 bases line up with TRBD2. Germline CDR1 reads MGHRA; CDR2 reads YSYEKL. V was clipped by 1 base and J by 3 bases; unmatched bases: 0. The length of the CDR3 is 14 residues. This CDR3 is CASSQAGGYNEQFF. The CDR3 bases are TGCGCCAGCAGCCAAGCGGGGGGCTACAATGAGCAGTTCTTC.

The chain links TRBV14 to TRBJ2-3; 7 bases agree with TRBD2. V lost 5 bases to trimming and J lost 3 bases; unmatched junction nucleotides: 5. Per germline, CDR1 SGHDN and CDR2 FVKESK. The CDR3 spans 14 residues. CDR3 protein: CASSAAGETDTQYF. The CDR3 DNA reads TGTGCCAGCAGCGCGGCGGGAGAGACAGATACGCAGTATTTT.

The chain couples TRBV2 to TRBJ2-1; D is ambiguous. V shed 1 base and J shed 3 bases, with 4 bases lying between them. The CDR3 is made up of 13 amino acids. Germline V gives CDR1 SNHLY, CDR2 FYNNEI. The CDR3 region has the DNA TGTGCCAGCAGTGAAGAATACTACAATGAGCAGTTCTTC. This sequence encodes CASSEEYYNEQFF.

The CDR3: CAWSTRGSGGISTDTQYF. The CDR3 coding sequence is TGTGCCTGGAGTACCCGGGGTAGCGGGGGAATCAGCACAGATACGCAGTATTTT. This chain connects TRBV30 to TRBJ2-3; 9 bases map to TRBD2. J lost 0 bases, V lost 2 bases, and 12 bases had no gene match. CDR1 and CDR2 (germline): GTSNPN, SVGIG (reference sequence). This CDR3 is built from 18 residues.

This chain uses TRBV27 with TRBJ2-2; D possibly corresponds to TRBD2 (5 bases). Germline values: CDR1 MNHEY, CDR2 SMNVEV (reference sequence). Deletions cut 6 bases from V and 4 bases from J, with 18 bases between. The CDR3 covers 16 residues. The CDR3 is CASRRMEAEITGELFF. The CDR3 DNA follows: TGTGCCAGCAGGAGGATGGAGGCAGAAATCACCGGGGAGCTGTTTTTT.

The chain combines TRBV7-9 with TRBJ1-1; TRBD1 matches at 7 bases. Germline V gene sequence: CDR1 SEHNR, CDR2 FQNEAQ (reference sequence). The CDR3 extends over 15 amino acids. Unmatched junction bases numbered 8, after V lost 7 bases and J lost 0 bases. The CDR3 is CASTATGFMNTEAFF. The CDR3 region has the DNA TGTGCCAGCACCGCGACAGGGTTCATGAACACTGAAGCTTTCTTT.

J is TRBJ2-2 and V is TRBV4-2; D tentatively reads TRBD1 or TRBD2 (7 bases each). Looked up from germline, CDR1 is LGHNA and CDR2 is YNFKEQ. Trimming shortened V by 2 bases and J by 3 bases, and 16 bases separated the two germline ends. The CDR3 consists of 17 residues. The CDR3 loop is CASSQRGLADYTGELFF. The CDR3 DNA is TGTGCCAGCAGCCAAAGGGGGCTAGCGGACTACACCGGGGAGCTGTTTTTT.

This clone was seen only once. The V call is TRBV6-6, the J call TRBJ2-3; the D gene is possibly TRBD2 (6 bases). V was cut by 5 bases and J by 1 base, with 13 bases left in between. The germline CDR1 and CDR2 sequences are MNHNY and SVGAGI (reference sequence). The CDR3 is made up of 15 amino acids. CDR3 in amino acids: CASSVSGGGTDTQYF. Written as DNA, the CDR3 is TGTGCCAGCAGTGTTAGCGGAGGGGGCACAGATACGCAGTATTTT.

The V and J genes are TRBV29-1 and TRBJ2-1; D remains unclear. The germline V and J ends were trimmed by 5 bases and 3 bases, with 11 bases remaining between them. The CDR3 length is 13 residues. Germline V gives CDR1 SQVTM, CDR2 ANQGSEA. The CDR3 DNA reads TGCAGCGTTAGAATACCTAGCTACAATGAGCAGTTCTTC. As protein: CSVRIPSYNEQFF.

The V and J genes are TRBV28 and TRBJ1-6; 8 bases map to TRBD1. The J segment lost 8 bases and the V segment lost 3 bases, leaving 0 bases of the junction unmatched. This CDR3 region has 13 residues. Germline CDR1 is MDHEN and CDR2 is SYDVKM. For the CDR3, the DNA is TGTGCCAGCAGTTTGACAGGGGATTCACCCCTCCACTTT. It translates to CASSLTGDSPLHF.

The chain joins TRBV27 to TRBJ1-4; 9 bases map to TRBD1. Germline CDR1 is MNHEY and CDR2 is SMNVEV (reference sequence). V was pared by 6 bases and J by 5 bases, with 7 bases of the junction left unmatched. The CDR3 totals 15 residues. The CDR3 sequence: CASRLTGGTNEKLFF. CDR3 DNA: TGTGCCAGCAGATTGACAGGGGGAACGAATGAAAAACTGTTTTTT.

This clone showed up many times. The chain links TRBV6-5 to TRBJ2-5, with 7 bases that match TRBD2. J was trimmed by 4 bases and V by 4 bases; bases with no gene match: 12. CDR1 is MNHEY, CDR2 SVGAGI, per germline. The CDR3 runs 16 residues. The CDR3 sequence is CASSFTLGGGRETQYF. CDR3 bases: TGTGCCAGCAGTTTTACCTTGGGGGGAGGGAGAGAGACCCAGTACTTC.

This sequence joins TRBV4-1 and TRBJ2-7; TRBD2 matches 10 bases. Germline CDR1 MGHRA, CDR2 YSYEKL. The CDR3 consists of 15 residues. V was clipped by 2 bases and J by 3 bases; unmatched bases: 4. The DNA for the CDR3 is TGCGCCAGCAGCCAACGACTAGCGGGCGTCTACGAGCAGTACTTC. Amino acids: CASSQRLAGVYEQYF.

The chain has TRBV9 and TRBJ1-2; D is uncertain. V was trimmed by 3 bases and J by 2 bases, leaving 5 bases between them. The CDR3 totals 12 residues. Germline V gene lookup returns CDR1 SGDLS and CDR2 YYNGEE. This CDR3 is CASSATNYGYTF. The DNA for the CDR3 is TGTGCCAGCAGCGCGACGAACTATGGCTACACCTTC.

The CDR3 sequence is CASSRGQGAGELFF. CDR3 DNA: TGTGCCAGCAGCCGTGGACAGGGAGCCGGGGAGCTGTTTTTT. The chain is built from TRBV28 and TRBJ2-2, with 8 bases that match TRBD1. V shed 6 bases and J 6 bases; nucleotides not matched to a gene: 6. Germline values: CDR1 MDHEN, CDR2 SYDVKM. The CDR3 runs 14 residues.

V gene TRBV4-1 combines with J gene TRBJ2-7; D is perhaps TRBD2 (5 bases). The length of the CDR3 is 16 residues. Germline lookup yields CDR1 MGHRA and CDR2 YSYEKL. V lost 0 bases to trimming and J lost 1 base, with 13 bases between them. CDR3 region: CASSQEAVIGSYEQYF. CDR3 coding DNA: TGCGCCAGCAGCCAAGAAGCGGTGATCGGATCCTACGAGCAGTACTTC.

V gene TRBV15 combines with J gene TRBJ2-2, with TRBD1 matching over 9 bases. Germline CDR1 and CDR2: LNHNV and YYDKDF (reference sequence). Germline trimming cut 3 bases from V and 1 base from J; bases unmatched to any gene: 0. The length of the CDR3 is 15 residues. The CDR3 loop is CATSRDRGNTGELFF. CDR3 nucleotides: TGTGCCACCAGCAGGGACAGGGGGAACACCGGGGAGCTGTTTTTT.

This chain connects TRBV11-1 to TRBJ2-5; 10 bases line up with TRBD1. The J segment lost 0 bases and the V segment lost 5 bases, leaving 6 bases of the junction unmatched. Germline CDR1 SGHAT, CDR2 FQDESV (reference sequence). The CDR3 runs 16 residues. In DNA, the CDR3 is TGTGCCAGCAGCCATTGGGGGACAGGGGACCAAGAGACCCAGTACTTC. Its translation: CASSHWGTGDQETQYF.

CDR3 residues: CASSYSPGQFVEAFF. The CDR3, as DNA: TGTGCCAGCAGTTATTCTCCGGGACAGTTCGTTGAAGCTTTCTTT. This chain joins TRBV6-6 and TRBJ1-1; TRBD1 aligns across 7 bases. V shed 3 bases, J shed 7 bases, and the junction held 11 bases outside the gene matches. The V gene's germline CDR1 is MNHNY and CDR2 SVGAGI (reference sequence). This CDR3 comprises 15 residues.

The chain is built from TRBV5-8 and TRBJ1-1; D remains ambiguous. The CDR3 sequence is 15 residues long. Germline CDR1 reads SGHTS; CDR2 reads YDEGEE. Deletions cut 2 bases from V and 1 base from J, with 12 bases between. The CDR3: CASSFSARKNTEAFF. The CDR3 bases are TGTGCCAGCAGCTTCTCGGCCAGGAAGAACACTGAAGCTTTCTTT.